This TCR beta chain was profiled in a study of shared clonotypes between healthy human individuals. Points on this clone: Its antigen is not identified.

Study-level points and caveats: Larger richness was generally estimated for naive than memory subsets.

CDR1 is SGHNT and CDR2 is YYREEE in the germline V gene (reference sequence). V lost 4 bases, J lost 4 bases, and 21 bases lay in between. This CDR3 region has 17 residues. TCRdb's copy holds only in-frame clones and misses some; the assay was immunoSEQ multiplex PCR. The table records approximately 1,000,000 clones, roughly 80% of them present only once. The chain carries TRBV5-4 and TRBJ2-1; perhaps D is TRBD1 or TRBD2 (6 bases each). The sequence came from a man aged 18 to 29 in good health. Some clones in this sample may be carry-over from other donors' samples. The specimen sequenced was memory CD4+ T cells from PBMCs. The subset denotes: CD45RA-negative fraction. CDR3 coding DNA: TGTGCCAGCAGCCTGTCGAGTAGGGGGACTGGGTACAATGAGCAGTTCTTC. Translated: CASSLSSRGTGYNEQFF.